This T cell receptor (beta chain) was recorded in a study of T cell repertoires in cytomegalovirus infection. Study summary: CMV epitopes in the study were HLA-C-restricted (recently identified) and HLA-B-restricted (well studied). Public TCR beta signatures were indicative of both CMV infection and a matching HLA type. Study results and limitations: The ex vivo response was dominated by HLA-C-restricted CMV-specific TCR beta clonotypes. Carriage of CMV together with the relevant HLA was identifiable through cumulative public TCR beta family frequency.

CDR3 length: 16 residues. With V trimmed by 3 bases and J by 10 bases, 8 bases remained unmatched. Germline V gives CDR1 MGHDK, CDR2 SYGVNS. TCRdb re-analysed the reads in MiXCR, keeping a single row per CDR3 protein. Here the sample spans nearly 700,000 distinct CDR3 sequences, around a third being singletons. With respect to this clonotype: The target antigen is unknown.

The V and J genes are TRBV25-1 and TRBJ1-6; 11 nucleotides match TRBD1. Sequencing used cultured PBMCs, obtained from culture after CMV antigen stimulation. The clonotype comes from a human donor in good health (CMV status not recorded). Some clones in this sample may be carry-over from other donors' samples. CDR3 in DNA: TGTGCCAGCAGTGATGCCGGGACAGGGGGTGGATCACCCCTCCACTTT. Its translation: CASSDAGTGGGSPLHF.